The 31 T cell receptor beta chains presented below share a single source sample, sequenced in a study of OX40 agonist ivuxolimab in advanced cancers. TCRdb's copy holds only in-frame clones and misses some; the assay was immunoSEQ multiplex PCR. The table has approximately 30,000 clones, 81% seen once; the top ten hold approximately 1.3%. Sequencing was performed on CD4+ or CD8+ T cells sorted from blood, taken in a trial of the OX40 agonist ivuxolimab. These TCRs come from an adult with an advanced solid tumor such as melanoma, head and neck, liver or kidney cancer.

The chain employs TRBV18 and TRBJ2-1, with TRBD2 as a possible D gene (5 bases). The CDR3 loop spans 15 amino acids. V gave up 5 bases and J gave up 12 bases, with 23 bases separating them. Germline V gives CDR1 KGHSH, CDR2 LQKENI. The DNA for the CDR3 is TGTGCCAGCTCATCCGACGCGGGCCGACAAAGTGGGCAGTTCTTC. Encoded protein: CASSSDAGRQSGQFF.

V and J are TRBV6-5 and TRBJ2-5, with D perhaps being TRBD1 or TRBD2 (5 bases each). CDR1 and CDR2 from the germline V gene are MNHEY and SVGAGI. The CDR3 is made up of 12 amino acids. Trimming removed 5 bases at V and 7 bases at J, with 11 bases between. The CDR3 DNA is TGTGCCAGCAGTCCCGGGACGGTGACCCAGTACTTC. This translates into CASSPGTVTQYF.

The chain links TRBV28 to TRBJ2-7; D remains unclear. CDR3 length equals 17 residues. Trimming left V 2 bases short and J 4 bases short, with 21 bases between. Per germline, CDR1 MDHEN and CDR2 SYDVKM. The CDR3 here is CASSLPRALLDQYEQYF. CDR3 DNA sequence: TGTGCCAGCAGTTTACCCCGGGCCCTTCTAGACCAATACGAGCAGTACTTC.

The V gene is TRBV6-6, the J gene TRBJ1-2; no clear D gene. This CDR3 has 12 amino acids. Trimming took off 6 bases at V and 2 bases at J, with 7 bases between the two ends. Germline CDR1 is MNHNY and CDR2 is SVGAGI (reference sequence). In nucleotides, the CDR3 is TGTGCCAGCAGCCTAGGAAACTATGGCTACACCTTC. Translating gives CASSLGNYGYTF.

The V gene is TRBV7-2, the J gene TRBJ1-2; D remains ambiguous. V was clipped by 2 bases and J by 6 bases, with 10 bases between them. The CDR3 sequence is 13 residues long. Germline assignment: CDR1 SGHTA and CDR2 FQGNSA. In DNA form, the CDR3 reads TGTGCCAGCAGCTTAACGACTGGGGATGGCTACACCTTC. Protein: CASSLTTGDGYTF.

This sequence joins TRBV7-2 and TRBJ1-2, with a tentative D call TRBD1 (5 bases). The germline V gene encodes CDR1 SGHTA and CDR2 FQGNSA. Trimming removed 5 bases from V and 6 bases from J, with 13 bases in between. This CDR3 contains 13 residues. CDR3 coding DNA: TGTGCCAGCAGCCGAGGACAAGGACATGGCTACACCTTC. It yields the protein CASSRGQGHGYTF.

V and J are TRBV7-8 and TRBJ2-1, with unresolved D. The CDR3 consists of 12 residues. Trimming pared 3 bases from V and 7 bases from J, leaving 7 bases between. Germline loops: CDR1 SGHVS, CDR2 FQNEAQ. The CDR3 loop reads CASSFLGNEQFF. The CDR3 DNA is TGTGCCAGCAGCTTTCTAGGGAATGAGCAGTTCTTC.

The J gene is TRBJ2-3, the V gene TRBV9; unclear D gene. Trimming pared 3 bases from V and 3 bases from J, leaving 8 bases between. Looked up from germline, CDR1 is SGDLS and CDR2 is YYNGEE. The CDR3 contains 13 residues. The CDR3 DNA follows: TGTGCCAGCAGCGCAGGATTTACAGATACGCAGTATTTT. Protein sequence: CASSAGFTDTQYF.

This chain joins TRBV4-2 and TRBJ1-2; possible D gene TRBD1, 5 bases. CDR1 is LGHNA, CDR2 YNFKEQ, per germline. Trimming removed 5 bases from V and 4 bases from J, with 11 bases in between. This CDR3 is 13 amino acids long. This CDR3 is CASSRGSSYGYTF. Written as DNA, the CDR3 is TGTGCCAGCAGCAGGGGTTCGAGCTATGGCTACACCTTC.

The rearrangement links TRBV2 to TRBJ2-2, with TRBD1 identical over 7 bases. V was clipped by 6 bases and J by 5 bases; unmatched bases: 6. This CDR3 comprises 14 residues. The germline CDR1 and CDR2 sequences are SNHLY and FYNNEI. CDR3 nucleotide sequence: TGTGCCAGCAGGTGGACAGGAGGAACCGGGGAGCTGTTTTTT. Amino acid sequence: CASRWTGGTGELFF.

This chain joins TRBV9 and TRBJ1-4, with D maybe TRBD1 (6 bases). CDR1 SGDLS and CDR2 YYNGEE come from the germline V gene. The length of the CDR3 is 15 residues. V was trimmed by 0 bases and J by 4 bases, leaving 10 bases between them. This CDR3 reads CASSVGWTVNEKLFF. DNA for the CDR3: TGTGCCAGCAGCGTAGGGTGGACAGTTAATGAAAAACTGTTTTTT.

This clone has a single count. V is TRBV5-1 and J is TRBJ2-2; possibly TRBD2 for D (6 bases). Germline lookup yields CDR1 SGHRS and CDR2 YFSETQ. This CDR3 has 14 residues. V was pared by 4 bases and J by 2 bases, with 9 bases between. CDR3 coding DNA: TGCGCCAGCAGCCAAGGGACTAACACCGGGGAGCTGTTTTTT. Its protein is CASSQGTNTGELFF. Together with reference TRBV5-1 and TRBJ2-2, the CDR3 gives the full variable domain: KAGVTQTPRYLIKTRGQQVTLSCSPISGHRSVSWYQQTPGQGLQFLFEYFSETQRNKGNFPGRFSGRQFSNSRSEMNVSTLELGDSALYLCASSQGTNTGELFFGEGSRLTVL.

The chain uses TRBV28 and TRBJ2-4; no clear D. The CDR3 covers 15 residues. Deletions cut 5 bases from V and 0 bases from J, with 11 bases between. The V gene's germline CDR1 is MDHEN and CDR2 SYDVKM. In nucleotides, the CDR3 is TGTGCCAGCAGTACACATTCTCTAGCCAAAAACATTCAGTACTTC. It encodes CASSTHSLAKNIQYF.

The chain couples TRBV27 to TRBJ1-2; 8 nucleotides align to TRBD1. Germline trimming cut 5 bases from V and 7 bases from J; bases unmatched to any gene: 6. Germline V lookup: CDR1 MNHEY, CDR2 SMNVEV (reference sequence). This CDR3 is built from 13 residues. CDR3 sequence reads: CASSPQGAGGYTF. The DNA of the CDR3 is TGTGCCAGCAGTCCCCAGGGGGCGGGTGGCTACACCTTC.

The rearrangement links TRBV27 to TRBJ2-7; D gene uncertain. Germline CDR1 is MNHEY and CDR2 is SMNVEV (reference sequence). This CDR3 contains 13 residues. Deletions cut 5 bases from V and 0 bases from J, with 8 bases between. The CDR3 DNA follows: TGTGCCAGCAGTCGGCCGAGCTCCTACGAGCAGTACTTC. This encodes CASSRPSSYEQYF.

V is TRBV27 and J is TRBJ1-2; D uncertain. The CDR3 contains 16 residues. V lost 6 bases, J lost 4 bases, and 21 bases lay in between. CDR1 and CDR2 from the germline V gene are MNHEY and SMNVEV (reference sequence). CDR3 DNA sequence: TGTGCCAGCAGCTCTCACGGGGAGGCTACCGTCTATGGCTACACCTTC. Protein: CASSSHGEATVYGYTF.

This clone was seen only once. The chain recombines TRBV18 with TRBJ1-1; D may be TRBD1 (5 bases). There are 16 residues in the CDR3. Germline loops: CDR1 KGHSH, CDR2 LQKENI. With 2 bases removed from V and 5 bases from J, the gap between germline ends came to 18 bases. CDR3 in amino acids: CASSPGRPVGATEAFF. CDR3 coding DNA: TGTGCCAGCTCACCAGGTCGCCCAGTCGGGGCAACTGAAGCTTTCTTT. Full variable domain (remainder filled in from reference TRBV18 and TRBJ1-1): NAGVMQNPRHLVRRRGQEARLRCSPMKGHSHVYWYRQLPEEGLKFMVYLQKENIIDESGMPKERFSAEFPKEGPSILRIQQVVRGDSAAYFCASSPGRPVGATEAFFGQGTRLTVV.

The V gene is TRBV6-4, the J gene TRBJ2-3; 10 nucleotides align to TRBD2. The trim removed 7 bases at V and 7 bases at J, leaving 11 bases unmatched. The CDR3 loop spans 15 amino acids. Germline V gene data show CDR1 as MRHNA and CDR2 as SNTAGT. The CDR3 DNA follows: TGTGCCAGCAAAAGCGGGGGGGGCCCCTGGAATACGCAGTATTTT. Its protein product is CASKSGGGPWNTQYF.

This clone turned up a few times. This sequence joins TRBV5-8 and TRBJ1-5; D gene ambiguous. Germline CDR1 SGHTS, CDR2 YDEGEE. This CDR3 is 12 amino acids long. With 0 bases removed from V and 5 bases from J, the gap between germline ends came to 3 bases. The CDR3 protein is CASSLDDQPQHF. The DNA of the CDR3 is TGTGCCAGCAGCTTGGATGATCAGCCCCAGCATTTT.

J is TRBJ1-1 and V is TRBV28; D is uncertain. This CDR3 is 15 amino acids long. Deletions cut 3 bases from V and 3 bases from J, with 14 bases between. Germline V lookup: CDR1 MDHEN, CDR2 SYDVKM. The CDR3 coding sequence is TGTGCCAGCAGTTTCCAGATCGGATGGGACACTGAAGCTTTCTTT. Amino acid sequence: CASSFQIGWDTEAFF.

The rearrangement joins TRBV27 to TRBJ2-5; no definite D call. Between the trimmed V and J ends, which lost 5 bases and 4 bases, there was a span of 8 bases. Germline loops: CDR1 MNHEY, CDR2 SMNVEV (reference sequence). The length of the CDR3 is 12 residues. CDR3 in amino acids: CASSPPRETQYF. The CDR3 DNA reads as TGTGCCAGCAGTCCCCCCCGAGAGACCCAGTACTTC.

V gene TRBV18 combines with J gene TRBJ1-2, with no clear D. The V end was cut by 3 bases, the J end by 0 bases, with 11 bases between. The germline gives CDR1 KGHSH, CDR2 LQKENI. The CDR3 is 15 amino acids. CDR3 amino acids: CASSPEPATNYGYTF. As DNA, the CDR3 is TGTGCCAGCTCACCGGAACCTGCCACTAACTATGGCTACACCTTC.

CDR3 amino acids: CAISETLLAGTEAFF. As DNA, the CDR3 is TGTGCCATCAGTGAAACGCTGTTGGCTGGCACTGAAGCTTTCTTT. The chain has TRBV10-3 and TRBJ1-1; D remains ambiguous. This CDR3 contains 15 residues. V dropped 3 bases and J dropped 4 bases, with 15 bases sitting between them. Germline V gene lookup returns CDR1 ENHRY and CDR2 SYGVKD.

This clone was seen only a few times. The V gene is TRBV5-1, the J gene TRBJ1-6; D not certain. Germline assignment: CDR1 SGHRS and CDR2 YFSETQ. The CDR3 runs 14 residues. Between the trimmed V and J ends, which lost 5 bases and 1 base, there was a span of 7 bases. CDR3 nucleotide sequence: TGCGCCAGCAGTAGAGGATCCTATAATTCACCCCTCCACTTT. Its protein product is CASSRGSYNSPLHF.

The chain recombines TRBV19 with TRBJ1-5, with D maybe TRBD1 (6 bases). Trimming stripped 9 bases from V and 5 bases from J, with 14 bases between. This CDR3 is 13 amino acids long. Germline V lookup: CDR1 LNHDA, CDR2 SQIVND (reference sequence). This CDR3 is CASRTGAHQPQHF. The CDR3 DNA reads as TGTGCCAGCAGAACGGGGGCACATCAGCCCCAGCATTTT.

The chain links TRBV2 to TRBJ1-4; D ambiguous. Germline CDR1 is SNHLY and CDR2 is FYNNEI. V dropped 6 bases and J dropped 5 bases, with 10 bases sitting between them. There are 13 residues in the CDR3. The CDR3 region has the DNA TGTGCCAGCAGATTTCTATTGAATGAAAAACTGTTTTTT. Its translation is CASRFLLNEKLFF.

The chain employs TRBV7-2 and TRBJ2-7, with D possibly TRBD1 on 6 matching bases. The germline CDR1 and CDR2 sequences are SGHTA and FQGNSA. Trimming removed 5 bases at V and 7 bases at J, with 12 bases between. There are 12 residues in the CDR3. CDR3 amino acids: CASSRNRGEQYF. The CDR3 coding sequence is TGTGCCAGCAGCCGAAATAGGGGGGAGCAGTACTTC.

The J gene is TRBJ2-2, the V gene TRBV4-3, with D possibly called TRBD1 or TRBD2 (5 bases each). V lost 0 bases and J 7 bases, leaving 15 bases between the germline ends. The CDR3 runs 16 residues. Germline assignment: CDR1 LGHNA and CDR2 YSLEER. The CDR3 DNA reads TGCGCCAGCAGCCAAGACCCCAGGGCGGCGGGCGGGGAGCTGTTTTTT. This gives the protein CASSQDPRAAGGELFF.

The V and J genes are TRBV6-6 and TRBJ2-5, with 9 bases matching TRBD1. CDR1 and CDR2 from the germline V gene are MNHNY and SVGAGI (reference sequence). The CDR3 totals 15 residues. Germline trimming cut 2 bases from V and 0 bases from J; bases unmatched to any gene: 1. The CDR3 spells CASSYGTGYQETQYF. CDR3 sequence (DNA): TGTGCCAGCAGTTACGGGACAGGGTACCAAGAGACCCAGTACTTC.

The CDR3, as DNA: TGTGCCATCAGTGAGTCCCCCTTACTAGCGGGGGGCACAGATACGCAGTATTTT. It is translated as CAISESPLLAGGTDTQYF. The chain is built from TRBV10-3 and TRBJ2-3, with 11 bases fitting TRBD2. V shed 0 bases and J 1 base; nucleotides not matched to a gene: 6. The germline CDR1 and CDR2 sequences are ENHRY and SYGVKD. The CDR3 loop spans 18 amino acids.

This chain joins TRBV4-2 and TRBJ1-4, with a possible D match to TRBD1 (5 bases). The length of the CDR3 is 17 residues. The V gene lost 2 bases and the J gene lost 4 bases, with 17 bases spanning the gap. The germline V gene encodes CDR1 LGHNA and CDR2 YNFKEQ. Here the CDR3 reads CASSQSPGGVVNEKLFF. For the CDR3, the DNA is TGTGCCAGCAGCCAATCCCCTGGGGGGGTCGTTAATGAAAAACTGTTTTTT.